Each of the 18 T cell receptor beta chains below was sequenced from the same sample in a study of CD8 T cells in Susac syndrome. Random hexamers were used to reverse transcribe an amount of roughly 0.5 to 1 ug RNA. TCRdb re-analysed the immunoSEQ multiplex PCR reads in MiXCR, keeping a single row per CDR3 protein. The table shows about 69,000 distinct CDR3 sequences, with around 95% occurring only once. The sample consisted of CD8+ T cells from PBMCs. These receptors all come from a human donor in good health.

This chain joins TRBV19 and TRBJ2-7; D uncertain. The CDR3 covers 15 residues. The germline V gene encodes CDR1 LNHDA and CDR2 SQIVND (reference sequence). The germline V and J ends were trimmed by 0 bases and 3 bases, with 12 bases remaining between them. The CDR3 protein is CASSIDHGDVYEQYF. CDR3 nucleotide sequence: TGTGCCAGTAGTATAGATCATGGCGATGTCTACGAGCAGTACTTC. The full variable domain, in which reference TRBV19 and TRBJ2-7 provide the parts outside the CDR3, is DGGITQSPKYLFRKEGQNVTLSCEQNLNHDAMYWYRQDPGQGLRLIYYSQIVNDFQKGDIAEGYSVSREKKESFPLTVTSAQKNPTAFYLCASSIDHGDVYEQYFGPGTRLTVT.

The J gene is TRBJ2-3, the V gene TRBV5-4; 9 bases are a match to TRBD2. Per the germline V gene, CDR1 is SGHNT and CDR2 is YYREEE (reference sequence). V shed 3 bases and J 2 bases; nucleotides not matched to a gene: 4. The CDR3 is 15 amino acids. This chain's CDR3 is CASSSGTSFTDTQYF. The CDR3 coding sequence is TGTGCCAGCAGCTCCGGGACTAGCTTCACAGATACGCAGTATTTT.

This chain connects TRBV7-9 to TRBJ2-2; 7 positions agree with TRBD1. Germline values: CDR1 SEHNR, CDR2 FQNEAQ (reference sequence). The CDR3 consists of 18 residues. The junction had 11 bases not matched to a gene; V was cut back by 2 bases and J by 2 bases. The CDR3 is CASSLRGGGGANTGELFF. CDR3 DNA: TGTGCCAGCAGCTTACGAGGGGGCGGTGGCGCAAACACCGGGGAGCTGTTTTTT.

The CDR3 region has the DNA TGTGCCAGCAGTTTCGGAAACATGAACACTGAAGCTTTCTTT. Residues: CASSFGNMNTEAFF. The chain has TRBV27 and TRBJ1-1; the D is unclear. V lost 3 bases to trimming and J lost 0 bases, with 8 bases between them. The germline V gene encodes CDR1 MNHEY and CDR2 SMNVEV (reference sequence). CDR3 size: 14 residues.

The chain links TRBV29-1 to TRBJ2-7; a possible D gene is TRBD1 (6 bases). The CDR3 is 14 amino acids. V shed 7 bases and J shed 7 bases, with 23 bases lying between them. CDR1 and CDR2 from the germline V gene are SQVTM and ANQGSEA. The CDR3 DNA follows: TGCAGCGCAGAAACAGGGCCCGCGGCAGGGGAGCAGTACTTC. Its translation is CSAETGPAAGEQYF.

The chain links TRBV29-1 to TRBJ1-1; TRBD1 matches at 8 bases. The CDR3 covers 14 residues. CDR1 is SQVTM, CDR2 ANQGSEA, per germline. V lost 6 bases to trimming and J lost 4 bases; unmatched junction nucleotides: 10. The CDR3 reads CSVVWTGWSTEAFF. CDR3 DNA sequence: TGCAGCGTAGTGTGGACAGGGTGGAGCACTGAAGCTTTCTTT.

The chain recombines TRBV2 with TRBJ1-2; no clear D. The CDR3 spans 18 residues. Germline V lookup: CDR1 SNHLY, CDR2 FYNNEI. Trimming removed 6 bases from V and 5 bases from J, with 28 bases in between. Written as DNA, the CDR3 is TGTGCCAGCAGCAAAAGCTGGACGGATCCCTTACCGTGGTATGGCTACACCTTC. Its translation is CASSKSWTDPLPWYGYTF.

The rearrangement joins TRBV5-1 to TRBJ2-7; D possibly corresponds to TRBD1 (6 bases). The CDR3 is 14 residues long. Trimming took 2 bases from V and 6 from J, leaving 15 bases between them. From germline, CDR1 is SGHRS and CDR2 YFSETQ. CDR3 in DNA: TGCGCCAGCAGCTTCACGGACAGCGTTGTCGAGCAGTACTTC. Its translation: CASSFTDSVVEQYF. Full variable domain (remainder filled in from reference TRBV5-1 and TRBJ2-7): KAGVTQTPRYLIKTRGQQVTLSCSPISGHRSVSWYQQTPGQGLQFLFEYFSETQRNKGNFPGRFSGRQFSNSRSEMNVSTLELGDSALYLCASSFTDSVVEQYFGPGTRLTVT.

The chain links TRBV5-1 to TRBJ2-6, with 7 bases fitting TRBD1. Trimming cost V 3 bases and J 2 bases; bases outside gene matches: 5. CDR1 is SGHRS, CDR2 YFSETQ, per germline. The CDR3 is made up of 16 amino acids. DNA of the CDR3: TGCGCCAGCAGCTGGGACAGAGGACCTGGGGCCAACGTCCTGACTTTC. The encoded protein is CASSWDRGPGANVLTF. The whole variable domain, filled in from reference TRBV5-1 and TRBJ2-6, reads KAGVTQTPRYLIKTRGQQVTLSCSPISGHRSVSWYQQTPGQGLQFLFEYFSETQRNKGNFPGRFSGRQFSNSRSEMNVSTLELGDSALYLCASSWDRGPGANVLTFGAGSRLTVL.

The rearrangement uses TRBV15 and TRBJ2-2; D assignment may be TRBD1 or TRBD2 (6 bases each). The CDR3 totals 16 residues. V was pared by 5 bases and J by 1 base, with 14 bases between. Germline V lookup: CDR1 LNHNV, CDR2 YYDKDF (reference sequence). The CDR3 here is CATSEGDLRNTGELFF. Here the CDR3 DNA reads TGTGCCACCAGCGAGGGGGACTTGCGGAACACCGGGGAGCTGTTTTTT.

The chain employs TRBV13 and TRBJ1-1; D is ambiguous. The CDR3 length is 13 residues. CDR1 PRHDT and CDR2 FYEKMQ come from the germline V gene (reference sequence). The V and J ends lost 2 bases and 5 bases respectively, with 9 bases between them. CDR3 nucleotide sequence: TGTGCCAGCAGCTTAATCGGTATTACTGAAGCTTTCTTT. Protein: CASSLIGITEAFF.

Only one count was recorded for this clonotype. V is TRBV29-1 and J is TRBJ2-6; D is uncertain. CDR1 SQVTM and CDR2 ANQGSEA come from the germline V gene. CDR3 length equals 14 residues. Trimming cost V 3 bases and J 0 bases, with 6 bases left between them. CDR3 nucleotides: TGCAGCGTTGATGTGCCCTCTGGGGCCAACGTCCTGACTTTC. Its protein product is CSVDVPSGANVLTF. Using reference TRBV29-1 and TRBJ2-6 for the parts outside the CDR3, the full variable domain is SAVISQKPSRDICQRGTSLTIQCQVDSQVTMMFWYRQQPGQSLTLIATANQGSEATYESGFVIDKFPISRPNLTFSTLTVSNMSPEDSSIYLCSVDVPSGANVLTFGAGSRLTVL.

The chain combines TRBV3-1 with TRBJ2-3; the match to TRBD1 covers 8 bases. J was trimmed by 6 bases and V by 4 bases; bases with no gene match: 9. The CDR3 has 15 residues. Per germline, CDR1 LGHDT and CDR2 YNNKEL (reference sequence). DNA of the CDR3: TGTGCCAGCAGCCCCATAATGGACAGGGCGGATACGCAGTATTTT. This translates into CASSPIMDRADTQYF.

This clonotype was found once. The genes are TRBV7-9 and TRBJ2-7; D call uncertain. CDR1 is SEHNR, CDR2 FQNEAQ, per germline (reference sequence). The V end was cut by 1 base, the J end by 4 bases, with 8 bases between. This CDR3 contains 13 residues. The chain's CDR3 is CASSLGNRYEQYV. As DNA, the CDR3 is TGTGCCAGCAGCTTAGGTAACAGATACGAGCAGTACGTC.

The chain combines TRBV4-3 with TRBJ2-3; 12 bases agree with TRBD2. The trim removed 0 bases at V and 0 bases at J, leaving 7 bases unmatched. The CDR3 covers 19 residues. The germline gives CDR1 LGHNA, CDR2 YSLEER. The CDR3 sequence is CASSQDLTSGGRSTDTQYF. The CDR3 nucleotides are TGCGCCAGCAGCCAAGATTTGACTAGCGGGGGCCGGAGCACAGATACGCAGTATTTT.

V and J are TRBV4-1 and TRBJ1-6, with 10 bases identical to TRBD1. Germline lookup yields CDR1 MGHRA and CDR2 YSYEKL. V lost 3 bases, J lost 10 bases, and 6 bases stayed unmatched. The CDR3 loop spans 15 amino acids. The CDR3 spells CASSHQTGGDSPLHF. CDR3 DNA: TGCGCCAGCAGCCACCAGACAGGGGGCGACTCACCCCTCCACTTT.

In this sample, this clonotype turned up once. V and J are TRBV24-1 and TRBJ2-5, with TRBD2 matching 9 bases. V dropped 2 bases and J dropped 5; count of bases not matched to a gene: 11. Germline V lookup: CDR1 KGHDR, CDR2 SFDVKD. The CDR3 is 17 residues long. CDR3 loop: CATSDSLSGLATETQYF. The CDR3 DNA reads as TGTGCCACCAGTGATTCCCTTTCGGGACTAGCAACGGAGACCCAGTACTTC.

The CDR3 sequence is CAWSPGGNNEQFF. The CDR3 DNA reads as TGTGCCTGGAGTCCCGGGGGTAACAATGAGCAGTTCTTC. The V and J genes are TRBV30 and TRBJ2-1; TRBD2 might be the D (6 bases). The CDR3 is 13 amino acids. Trimming shortened V by 2 bases and J by 5 bases, and 10 bases separated the two germline ends. Germline V gene data show CDR1 as GTSNPN and CDR2 as SVGIG (reference sequence).